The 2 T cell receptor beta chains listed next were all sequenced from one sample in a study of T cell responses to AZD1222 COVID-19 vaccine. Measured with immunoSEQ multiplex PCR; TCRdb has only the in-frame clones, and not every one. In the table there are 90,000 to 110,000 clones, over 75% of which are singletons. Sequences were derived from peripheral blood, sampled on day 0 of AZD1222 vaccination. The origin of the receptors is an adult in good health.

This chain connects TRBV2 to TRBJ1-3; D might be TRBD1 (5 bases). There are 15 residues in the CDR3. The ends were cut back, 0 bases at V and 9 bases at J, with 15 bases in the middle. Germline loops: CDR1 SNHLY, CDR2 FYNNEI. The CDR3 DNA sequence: TGTGCCAGCAGTGAAGCACGGGGACGCGGCGCCACCATATATTTT. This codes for CASSEARGRGATIYF. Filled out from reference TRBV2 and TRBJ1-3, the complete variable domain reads EPEVTQTPSHQVTQMGQEVILRCVPISNHLYFYWYRQILGQKVEFLVSFYNNEISEKSEIFDDQFSVERPDGSNFTLKIRSTKLEDSAMYFCASSEARGRGATIYFGEGSWLTVV.

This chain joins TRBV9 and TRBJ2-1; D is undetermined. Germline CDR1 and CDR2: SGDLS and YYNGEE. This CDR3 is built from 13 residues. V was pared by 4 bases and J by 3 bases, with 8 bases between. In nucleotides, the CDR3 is TGTGCCAGCAGCTGGGGAAGCTACAATGAGCAGTTCTTC. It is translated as CASSWGSYNEQFF. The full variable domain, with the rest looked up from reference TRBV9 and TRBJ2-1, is DSGVTQTPKHLITATGQRVTLRCSPRSGDLSVYWYQQSLDQGLQFLIQYYNGEERAKGNILERFSAQQFPDLHSELNLSSLELGDSALYFCASSWGSYNEQFFGPGTRLTVL.